This T cell receptor (beta chain) is drawn from a study of molecular identifiers for immune sequencing clone quantification. TCRdb reanalysed the PCR reads using MiXCR and keeps one entry per CDR3 protein. The sample consists of about 630,000 distinct CDR3 sequences, over 25% of them appearing once. V was pared by 2 bases and J by 2 bases, with 16 bases between. The CDR3 loop spans 16 amino acids. Germline assignment: CDR1 LGHNT and CDR2 FRNRAP. This chain connects TRBV12-5 to TRBJ2-7; no definite D call. Sequenced input: naive CD8+ T cells from blood, with Jurkat cell RNA spiked in. Subset specified: FACS-sorted CD8+CD4-CCR7+CD45RA+ naive T cells. This sequence was found in a human donor in good health. Some libraries in this study had Jurkat cell RNA spiked in. CDR3: CASGLPSLGRPYEQYF. CDR3 DNA sequence: TGTGCTAGTGGTTTGCCCTCCCTGGGCAGACCCTACGAGCAGTACTTC.